The 3 T cell receptor beta chains below come from one sample, sequenced in a study of blood T cell repertoires in COVID-19. Only in-frame clones appear in the TCRdb table, and some are missing; sequencing was by immunoSEQ multiplex PCR. The sample yields around 150,000 clones, about four fifths seen once. The sequencing sample was made of PBMCs or T cells enriched from blood (not recorded which). These receptors were obtained from a woman aged 60-75 years who had recovered from COVID-19.

In DNA, the CDR3 is TGTGCCAGCAGCCTAAGTCTTCACTCACCCCTCCACTTT. This encodes CASSLSLHSPLHF. The chain is built from TRBV9 and TRBJ1-6, with unresolved D. Between the trimmed V and J ends, which lost 4 bases and 10 bases, there was a span of 12 bases. Germline CDR1 SGDLS, CDR2 YYNGEE. The CDR3 has 13 amino acids.

The rearrangement links TRBV18 to TRBJ2-1, with 8 nucleotides matching TRBD2. The CDR3 length is 14 residues. V gave up 8 bases and J gave up 8 bases; unmatched junction bases: 11. CDR1 and CDR2 from the germline V gene are KGHSH and LQKENI. CDR3 loop: CASALQRGYDEQFF. Written as DNA, the CDR3 is TGTGCCAGCGCCCTCCAGCGGGGGTATGATGAGCAGTTCTTC.

The chain joins TRBV28 to TRBJ2-5; D is possibly TRBD2 (5 bases). Per the germline V gene, CDR1 is MDHEN and CDR2 is SYDVKM. The CDR3 runs to 13 residues. V shed 7 bases and J shed 9 bases, with 18 bases lying between them. CDR3 loop: CASKPDWERPQYF. Written as DNA, the CDR3 is TGTGCCAGCAAACCGGACTGGGAGAGGCCCCAGTACTTC.